This T cell receptor (beta chain) was observed in a study of T cell repertoires in cytomegalovirus infection. Study details: Well-studied HLA-B-restricted CMV epitopes were used in the study alongside recently identified HLA-C-restricted ones. It was the public TCR beta signatures that indicated both CMV infection and matching HLA type. Study findings and constraints: The study identified carriers of CMV plus the relevant HLA from cumulative public TCR beta family frequency. It was HLA-C-restricted CMV-specific TCR beta clonotypes that dominated the response ex vivo.

MiXCR was run by TCRdb on the reads, yielding one entry per CDR3 protein. The table shows hundreds of thousands of distinct CDR3 sequences, with roughly 46% occurring only once. This CDR3 has 14 amino acids. V gave up 2 bases and J gave up 1 base, with 9 bases separating them. The germline V gene has CDR1 SGHNT and CDR2 YYREEE (reference sequence). This clonotype has more than one count but fewer than ten. No antigen is known for it. The source is a human donor in good health (CMV status not recorded). Some clones in this sample may be carry-over from other donors' samples. The starting material was cultured PBMCs, obtained from culture after CMV antigen stimulation. This chain connects TRBV5-4 to TRBJ2-5, with TRBD2 as a possible D gene (5 bases). CDR3 in DNA: TGTGCCAGCAGCTTCCCGGGGAGCCAAGAGACCCAGTACTTC. It yields the protein CASSFPGSQETQYF.